In its sample, the clone carrying this T cell receptor beta chain was seen many times. As yet, its antigen is unknown. The data are from a study of T cell repertoires in cytomegalovirus infection. Study overall: Indicated by public TCR beta signatures were CMV infection and matching HLA type. The study, taken as a whole, reports: Individuals carrying CMV plus the relevant HLA were identified by cumulative frequency of public TCR beta families. HLA-C-restricted TCR beta clonotypes specific for CMV led the ex vivo response.

TCRdb processed the reads anew with MiXCR; each CDR3 protein has one entry. This sample yields hundreds of thousands of distinct CDR3 sequences, of which approximately 24% are seen a single time; less than 9.5% belongs to the top ten. This CDR3 contains 16 residues. The germline gives CDR1 MNHEY, CDR2 SVGEGT. V lost 2 bases, J lost 2 bases, and 7 bases stayed unmatched. V is TRBV6-2 or TRBV6-3 and J is TRBJ2-3; 7 bases fit TRBD1. The specimen sequenced was CD8+ T cells from PBMCs. This clonotype originated in a human donor in good health (CMV status not recorded). Some clones in this sample may be carry-over from other donors' samples. In nucleotides, the CDR3 is TGTGCCAGCAGTTACACCACAGGGGTCCACACAGATACGCAGTATTTT. Protein sequence: CASSYTTGVHTDTQYF.